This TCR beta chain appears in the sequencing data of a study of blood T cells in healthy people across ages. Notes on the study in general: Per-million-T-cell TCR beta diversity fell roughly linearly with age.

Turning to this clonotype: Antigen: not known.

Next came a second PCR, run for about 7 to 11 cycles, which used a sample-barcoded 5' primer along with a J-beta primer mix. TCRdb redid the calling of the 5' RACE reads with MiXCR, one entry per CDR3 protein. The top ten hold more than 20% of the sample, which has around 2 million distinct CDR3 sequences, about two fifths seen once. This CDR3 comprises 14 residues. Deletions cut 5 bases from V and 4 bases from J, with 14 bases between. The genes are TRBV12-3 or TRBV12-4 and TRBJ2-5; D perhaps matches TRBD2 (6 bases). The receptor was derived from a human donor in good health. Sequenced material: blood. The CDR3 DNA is TGTGCCAGCAGTCCTCCGCGGGGTCTAGAGACCCAGTACTTC. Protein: CASSPPRGLETQYF.